This entry lists 5 T cell receptor beta chains sequenced from one sample in a study of STAT3 mutations in large granular lymphocyte leukemia (dated by TCRdb to between 2017 and 2020). General findings and caveats noted by the study authors: At least one immunodominant TCRbeta clonotype was present in every T-LGLL patient, and multiple immunodominant subclonotypes appeared in about half of the T-LGLL patients.

The library was produced with the immunoSEQ multiplex PCR assay. TCRdb retrieved this table from immuneACCESS and kept in-frame rearrangements only. Not all clones are present; in checked studies, unresolved V genes account for under half, and no reason is known for the remainder. The sample profile shows 16,000 or so clones; about four fifths of them were found once. 8.6% of the sample is held by the ten biggest clonotypes. Their specific antigens are unknown. The source material was peripheral blood mononuclear cells. Receptor source: a man aged 50-59 years with T-cell large granular lymphocyte leukemia. Some clones in this sample may be carry-over from other donors' samples. The age is the age at diagnosis.

This chain connects TRBV2 to TRBJ2-5, with TRBD2 identical over 9 bases. There are 18 residues in the CDR3. V lost 1 base and J lost 5; bases outside the gene matches: 14. Germline CDR1 reads SNHLY; CDR2 reads FYNNEI. This CDR3 reads CASSEGVIAGANLETQYF. Written as DNA, the CDR3 is TGTGCCAGCAGTGAAGGAGTCATAGCGGGGGCTAATTTGGAGACCCAGTACTTC.

The chain has TRBV18 and TRBJ1-1, with 12 positions matching TRBD1. The CDR3 length is 14 residues. The germline V gene has CDR1 KGHSH and CDR2 LQKENI. V dropped 3 bases and J dropped 6; count of bases not matched to a gene: 2. This CDR3 is CASSPGQGAAEAFF. CDR3 nucleotides: TGTGCCAGCTCACCGGGACAGGGGGCCGCTGAAGCTTTCTTT. Full variable domain (missing parts from reference TRBV18 and TRBJ1-1): NAGVMQNPRHLVRRRGQEARLRCSPMKGHSHVYWYRQLPEEGLKFMVYLQKENIIDESGMPKERFSAEFPKEGPSILRIQQVVRGDSAAYFCASSPGQGAAEAFFGQGTRLTVV.

The V gene is TRBV18, the J gene TRBJ2-1; a possible D gene is TRBD1 (5 bases). CDR1 is KGHSH and CDR2 is LQKENI in the germline V gene. The CDR3 sequence is 15 residues long. V shed 0 bases and J shed 0 bases, with 6 bases lying between them. In DNA, the CDR3 is TGTGCCAGCTCACCACCAGGGGTCTCCTACAATGAGCAGTTCTTC. The encoded protein is CASSPPGVSYNEQFF.

This sequence joins TRBV11-2 and TRBJ2-7; D is perhaps TRBD2 (6 bases). The germline V and J ends were trimmed by 3 bases and 1 base, with 10 bases remaining between them. CDR1 and CDR2 (germline): SGHAT, FQNNGV. The CDR3 extends over 14 amino acids. The CDR3 DNA follows: TGTGCCAGCAGCTTTGGCGGGGAATCCTACGAGCAGTACTTC. It translates to CASSFGGESYEQYF. Variable domain in full (rest from reference TRBV11-2 and TRBJ2-7): EAGVAQSPRYKIIEKRQSVAFWCNPISGHATLYWYQQILGQGPKLLIQFQNNGVVDDSQLPKDRFSAERLKGVDSTLKIQPAKLEDSAVYLCASSFGGESYEQYFGPGTRLTVT.

The chain links TRBV5-1 to TRBJ2-7; D remains ambiguous. V lost 0 bases to trimming and J lost 4 bases, with 5 bases between them. CDR3 length equals 12 residues. Germline CDR1 SGHRS, CDR2 YFSETQ. The CDR3 DNA follows: TGCGCCAGCAGCTTGGTGGGTTACGAGCAGTACTTC. Protein product: CASSLVGYEQYF.